The 24 T cell receptor beta chains below come from one sample, sequenced in a study of response to subunit inactivated influenza vaccine. MiXCR was run by TCRdb on the RT-PCR reads, yielding one entry per CDR3 protein. The repertoire includes 700,000 to 800,000 distinct CDR3 sequences, about 18% of them detected once, and about 11% sits in the top ten. This sample comprised PBMCs from blood, obtained 4 to 6 days after vaccination. The receptors shown here come from a man in his forties or fifties who received an inactivated influenza vaccine.

This clonotype was observed a handful of times. This chain joins TRBV6-6 and TRBJ1-1; tentatively, D is TRBD1 (5 bases). V was trimmed by 6 bases and J by 4 bases, leaving 9 bases between them. The CDR3 consists of 12 residues. Germline CDR1 and CDR2: MNHNY and SVGAGI (reference sequence). The DNA of the CDR3 is TGTGCCAGCAGGGAAGGGGCCACTGAAGCTTTCTTT. It translates to CASREGATEAFF.

V is TRBV29-1 and J is TRBJ2-7; 12 bases are shared with TRBD1. In germline, CDR1 is SQVTM, CDR2 ANQGSEA. The V segment lost 6 bases and the J segment 6 bases; nucleotides outside the gene matches: 9. This CDR3 region has 14 residues. CDR3: CSVPAGTGGPEQYF. The CDR3 nucleotides read TGCAGCGTCCCCGCCGGGACAGGGGGCCCCGAGCAGTACTTC.

CDR3 sequence: CASGGAAYNEQFF. CDR3 coding DNA: TGTGCCAGCGGGGGAGCTGCCTACAATGAGCAGTTCTTC. The gene calls are TRBV7-9 and TRBJ2-1; D may be TRBD1 or TRBD2 (5 bases each). V was pared by 8 bases and J by 2 bases, with 10 bases between. The length of the CDR3 is 13 residues. CDR1 SEHNR and CDR2 FQNEAQ come from the germline V gene (reference sequence).

The chain uses TRBV28 and TRBJ2-7, with 8 bases identical to TRBD2. The CDR3 is 18 amino acids. With 5 bases clipped from V and 3 bases from J, the junction kept 18 bases outside the gene matches. Germline lookup yields CDR1 MDHEN and CDR2 SYDVKM. CDR3 in DNA: TGTGCCAGCAGTCCTACAATAACCGGGACTAGGCTAATCTACGAGCAGTACTTC. The encoded protein is CASSPTITGTRLIYEQYF.

In DNA form, the CDR3 reads TGTGCCAGTAGTACCGAGGGGATACTAGAGCAGCCCCAGCATTTT. Encoded protein: CASSTEGILEQPQHF. This rearrangement joins TRBV19 to TRBJ1-5, with D maybe TRBD1 (5 bases). Trimming left V 4 bases short and J 7 bases short, with 17 bases between. This CDR3 is 15 amino acids long. The germline gives CDR1 LNHDA, CDR2 SQIVND (reference sequence).

The J gene is TRBJ2-2, the V gene TRBV4-2; either TRBD1 or TRBD2 may fit D (6 bases each). Trimming removed 7 bases from V and 1 base from J, with 10 bases in between. CDR3 length: 14 residues. The germline V gene has CDR1 LGHNA and CDR2 YNFKEQ. CDR3 nucleotides: TGTGCCAGCAAAGGGGGGAAGAACACCGGGGAGCTGTTTTTT. Translated, it gives CASKGGKNTGELFF.

This clonotype was seen once. The gene calls are TRBV7-3 and TRBJ2-3; tentatively, D is TRBD2 (5 bases). This CDR3 is built from 14 residues. CDR1 is SGHTA, CDR2 FQGTGA, per germline. Trimming took 7 bases from V and 5 from J, leaving 16 bases between them. CDR3 in DNA: TGTGCCAGCAAACAAAGAGGGCCCCAAGATACGCAGTATTTT. Its translation is CASKQRGPQDTQYF.

The chain employs TRBV5-6 and TRBJ2-1; 9 bases agree with TRBD2. V shed 0 bases, J shed 8 bases, and the junction held 3 bases outside the gene matches. The CDR3 is 14 residues long. CDR1 is SGHDT, CDR2 YYEEEE, per germline. CDR3 residues: CASSLGLAADEQFF. The CDR3 region has the DNA TGTGCCAGCAGCTTGGGACTAGCGGCCGATGAGCAGTTCTTC.

Many counts were recorded for this clonotype. This chain links TRBV10-3 with TRBJ2-1, with 11 bases aligning to TRBD2. Trimming cost V 4 bases and J 5 bases; bases outside gene matches: 7. The CDR3 covers 16 residues. Germline V lookup: CDR1 ENHRY, CDR2 SYGVKD. The CDR3 DNA follows: TGTGCCATCAGTGGGCAGACTAGCGGGATTAACAATGAGCAGTTCTTC. Residues: CAISGQTSGINNEQFF.

The V gene is TRBV5-1, the J gene TRBJ2-3; 7 bases map to TRBD1. The length of the CDR3 is 15 residues. J gave up 2 bases and V 5 bases, and 8 bases lay outside the gene matches. CDR1 is SGHRS, CDR2 YFSETQ, per germline. CDR3 loop: CASRSPGQYTDTQYF. The CDR3 DNA reads TGCGCCAGCAGGTCGCCGGGACAGTACACAGATACGCAGTATTTT.

The J gene is TRBJ2-7, the V gene TRBV11-2; D is perhaps TRBD1 (5 bases). V dropped 2 bases and J dropped 2 bases, with 10 bases sitting between them. The CDR3 has 14 amino acids. Germline V CDR1 and CDR2: SGHAT, FQNNGV. CDR3 in amino acids: CASSLSGLAYEQYF. The CDR3 DNA reads as TGTGCCAGCAGCTTATCAGGGCTCGCCTACGAGCAGTACTTC.

This clonotype has ten or more counts. The rearrangement joins TRBV10-3 to TRBJ2-7; TRBD2 agrees at 10 bases. CDR3 size: 14 residues. Germline CDR1 ENHRY, CDR2 SYGVKD. The V segment lost 5 bases and the J segment 3 bases; nucleotides outside the gene matches: 4. The CDR3 nucleotides read TGTGCCATCAGTCCTAGCGGGGGAGGCTACGAGCAGTACTTC. Encoded protein: CAISPSGGGYEQYF.

This clonotype was detected only a few times. This chain joins TRBV7-2 and TRBJ2-7; 7 nucleotides agree with TRBD1. The trim removed 3 bases at V and 4 bases at J, leaving 3 bases unmatched. Germline V gene sequence: CDR1 SGHTA, CDR2 FQGNSA. The CDR3 covers 13 residues. The CDR3 coding sequence is TGTGCCAGCAGCTTCGGGACAGAGTACGAGCAGTACTTC. This gives the protein CASSFGTEYEQYF.

The chain employs TRBV12-3 or TRBV12-4 and TRBJ1-2; D is unresolved. V was shortened by 5 bases and J by 2 bases, with 15 bases between the two germline ends. This CDR3 contains 15 residues. The CDR3 DNA sequence: TGTGCCAGCAGTCCCTGGGCAGCCGCCAACTATGGCTACACCTTC. Translated, it gives CASSPWAAANYGYTF.

This clonotype was recorded a few times. This chain connects TRBV12-3 or TRBV12-4 to TRBJ1-2, with TRBD1 matching 10 bases. This CDR3 comprises 16 residues. V lost 5 bases, J lost 7 bases, and 13 bases stayed unmatched. The CDR3 here is CASSHGVRQGAPGYTF. The CDR3 bases are TGTGCCAGCAGTCACGGGGTGAGACAGGGGGCACCTGGCTACACCTTC.

The rearrangement uses TRBV25-1 and TRBJ2-7, with TRBD1 as a possible D gene (6 bases). Per the germline V gene, CDR1 is MGHDK and CDR2 is SYGVNS. This CDR3 contains 16 residues. The germline V and J ends were trimmed by 3 bases and 2 bases, with 17 bases remaining between them. The CDR3 nucleotides are TGTGCCAGCAGTGAGTCCTGGGGGCGGCGACCCTACGAGCAGTACTTC. Encoded protein: CASSESWGRRPYEQYF.

This clonotype was counted only a few times. V is TRBV5-4 and J is TRBJ2-7, with 12 positions matching TRBD2. The CDR3 runs to 15 residues. J gave up 4 bases and V 4 bases, and 6 bases lay outside the gene matches. Per germline, CDR1 SGHNT and CDR2 YYREEE (reference sequence). CDR3 sequence (DNA): TGTGCCAGCAGCCTGAGGACTAGCGGGGTATACGAGCAGTACTTC. Translation gives CASSLRTSGVYEQYF.

The chain uses TRBV24-1 and TRBJ2-1; 8 bases align to TRBD1. Germline V gene lookup returns CDR1 KGHDR and CDR2 SFDVKD. V gave up 8 bases and J gave up 4 bases; unmatched junction bases: 3. This CDR3 is 13 amino acids long. The CDR3 spells CATTGQGYNEQFF. The CDR3 DNA sequence: TGTGCCACCACAGGACAGGGTTACAATGAGCAGTTCTTC.

This chain connects TRBV4-3 to TRBJ1-5; D gene ambiguous. The CDR3 totals 13 residues. V was pared by 1 base and J by 7 bases, with 8 bases between. Germline values: CDR1 LGHNA, CDR2 YSLEER. CDR3 bases: TGCGCCAGCAGCCAAGGGGGTTCCCAGCCCCAGCATTTT. Encoded protein: CASSQGGSQPQHF.

The chain has TRBV20-1 and TRBJ2-7; 7 nucleotides align to TRBD2. Per the germline V gene, CDR1 is DFQATT and CDR2 is SNEGSKA (reference sequence). The CDR3 sequence is 13 residues long. The J segment lost 4 bases and the V segment lost 0 bases, leaving 3 bases of the junction unmatched. CDR3 sequence: CSAREGGFYEQYF. In nucleotides, the CDR3 is TGCAGTGCTAGAGAGGGAGGGTTTTACGAGCAGTACTTC.

The V gene is TRBV2, the J gene TRBJ2-2; 8 bases agree with TRBD1. Germline CDR1 SNHLY, CDR2 FYNNEI. With V trimmed by 5 bases and J by 5 bases, 10 bases remained unmatched. This CDR3 is built from 16 residues. For the CDR3, the DNA is TGTGCCAGCAGTTCCCGAATGCGGACAGGGACCGGGGAGCTGTTTTTT. Translation: CASSSRMRTGTGELFF.

CDR3 in DNA: TGTGCCACCAGCAGATCGGGACTAGCGGCAAATGAGCAGTTCTTC. This gives the protein CATSRSGLAANEQFF. V and J are TRBV15 and TRBJ2-1; TRBD2 matches at 11 bases. The ends lost 2 bases at V and 7 bases at J; junction bases unmatched: 4. The CDR3 contains 15 residues. Germline assignment: CDR1 LNHNV and CDR2 YYDKDF (reference sequence).

The table lists this clonotype with many counts. The V gene is TRBV12-3 or TRBV12-4, the J gene TRBJ2-5; TRBD1 aligns across 7 bases. There are 16 residues in the CDR3. Unmatched junction bases numbered 14, after V lost 6 bases and J lost 4 bases. The CDR3 DNA sequence: TGTGCCAGCAGCTTGAGTGTACAGGGGACGCGAGAGACCCAGTACTTC. Translation gives CASSLSVQGTRETQYF.

V gene TRBV12-3 or TRBV12-4 combines with J gene TRBJ2-7; the D gene is possibly TRBD2 (5 bases). The CDR3 extends over 13 amino acids. V dropped 5 bases and J dropped 3 bases, with 11 bases sitting between them. The CDR3 sequence is CASSGGYNYEQYF. The CDR3, as DNA: TGTGCCAGCAGTGGAGGATACAACTACGAGCAGTACTTC.